The 17 T cell receptor beta chains presented below share a single source sample, sequenced in a study of blood T cells in healthy people across ages. Sample-barcoded 5' priming and a J-beta primer mix drove a second PCR of about 6 to 12 cycles. TCRdb passed the 5' RACE reads through MiXCR, listing each CDR3 protein once. The data hold about 1.4 million distinct CDR3 sequences, with 55% to 75% observed a single time. Sequencing was carried out using blood. Receptor source: a young man in good health.

This clonotype was counted a few times. V usage is TRBV28 and J usage is TRBJ1-1; tentatively, D is TRBD1 (6 bases). V gave up 6 bases and J gave up 7 bases, with 6 bases separating them. The CDR3 is 10 residues long. Germline CDR1 is MDHEN and CDR2 is SYDVKM. In DNA, the CDR3 is TGTGCCAGCAGACAGGGTGAAGCTTTCTTT. Protein product: CASRQGEAFF.

The chain uses TRBV19 and TRBJ1-5; D perhaps matches TRBD1 (5 bases). This CDR3 has 15 amino acids. CDR1 is LNHDA, CDR2 SQIVND, per germline (reference sequence). V was trimmed by 6 bases and J by 3 bases, leaving 15 bases between them. CDR3 sequence: CASSPRDGHNQPQHF. The CDR3 DNA reads as TGTGCCAGTAGCCCCCGGGACGGTCACAATCAGCCCCAGCATTTT.

V and J are TRBV29-1 and TRBJ1-1; TRBD1 matches 7 bases. Trimming took 5 bases from V and 8 from J; bases not matched to a gene: 8. From germline, CDR1 is SQVTM and CDR2 ANQGSEA. The CDR3 is made up of 12 amino acids. In DNA, the CDR3 is TGCAGCGTTCAGGGGGAGAGGATGGAAGCTTTCTTT. It yields the protein CSVQGERMEAFF.

J is TRBJ2-3 and V is TRBV7-9; possibly TRBD2 for D (6 bases). The germline V gene has CDR1 SEHNR and CDR2 FQNEAQ (reference sequence). This CDR3 has 16 residues. Trimming left V 5 bases short and J 3 bases short, with 18 bases between. CDR3 protein: CASSPRFGGLTDTQYF. For the CDR3, the DNA is TGTGCCAGCAGCCCGCGGTTCGGAGGGCTGACAGATACGCAGTATTTT.

The J gene is TRBJ1-1, the V gene TRBV4-3; D unresolved. Deletions cut 5 bases from V and 1 base from J, with 14 bases between. The germline V gene has CDR1 LGHNA and CDR2 YSLEER. The CDR3 contains 15 residues. This CDR3 is CASSFNGLGNTEAFF. The CDR3 DNA reads as TGCGCCAGCAGCTTCAACGGATTGGGGAACACTGAAGCTTTCTTT.

The chain combines TRBV6-2 or TRBV6-3 with TRBJ2-3; D gene unclear. From germline, CDR1 is MNHEY and CDR2 SVGEGT. CDR3 length: 14 residues. Trimming removed 6 bases from V and 1 base from J, with 11 bases in between. The CDR3 here is CASSPVRGTDTQYF. The CDR3 bases are TGTGCCAGCAGCCCCGTCCGGGGCACAGATACGCAGTATTTT.

The rearrangement joins TRBV12-3 or TRBV12-4 to TRBJ2-5; 7 bases are shared with TRBD2. The CDR3 spans 14 residues. Trimming removed 7 bases from V and 5 bases from J; junction bases left unmatched: 10. The DNA of the CDR3 is TGTGCCAGCAACCTGGGGGGGGACCGGGAGACCCAGTACTTC. This gives the protein CASNLGGDRETQYF.

V usage is TRBV10-3 and J usage is TRBJ2-4; tentative D call: TRBD1 (5 bases). The DNA matches TRBJ2-7 better at its end, which makes the J call doubtful. Germline V lookup: CDR1 ENHRY, CDR2 SYGVKD. The CDR3 length is 12 residues. CDR3 DNA: TGTGCCATCAGTGCAGGGACCTACGAGCAGTACTTC. Translated, it gives CAISAGTYEQYF.

This chain links TRBV12-3 or TRBV12-4 with TRBJ1-5; perhaps TRBD1 as D (5 bases). This CDR3 is 14 amino acids long. Between the trimmed V and J ends, which lost 5 bases and 5 bases, there was a span of 13 bases. The chain's CDR3 is CASSPSRGDQPQHF. The CDR3 DNA sequence: TGTGCCAGCAGTCCCAGCAGAGGGGATCAGCCCCAGCATTTT.

This clonotype was detected a few times. The V gene is TRBV6-5, the J gene TRBJ2-5; perhaps D is TRBD1 or TRBD2 (5 bases each). Trimming stripped 4 bases from V and 3 bases from J, with 15 bases between. The CDR3 spans 15 residues. The V gene's germline CDR1 is MNHEY and CDR2 SVGAGI. The DNA for the CDR3 is TGTGCCAGCAGTTCCTTAGGGCAGGGAGAAGAGACCCAGTACTTC. As protein: CASSSLGQGEETQYF.

The genes are TRBV7-2 and TRBJ2-1, with D unresolved. The length of the CDR3 is 15 residues. V was cut by 0 bases and J by 1 base, with 7 bases left in between. The germline V gene encodes CDR1 SGHTA and CDR2 FQGNSA. CDR3 residues: CASSLAPASYNEQFF. The CDR3 DNA is TGTGCCAGCAGCTTAGCTCCCGCTTCCTACAATGAGCAGTTCTTC.

The chain joins TRBV28 to TRBJ2-5; 11 nucleotides line up with TRBD2. Germline V gives CDR1 MDHEN, CDR2 SYDVKM. V was clipped by 6 bases and J by 1 base; unmatched bases: 7. The length of the CDR3 is 16 residues. CDR3 DNA: TGTGCCAGCAGCTCCAATAGCGGGGGGGCCCAAGAGACCCAGTACTTC. Translating it yields CASSSNSGGAQETQYF.

About this clonotype: A much more abundant neighbour one base away suggests this may be a read error. The DNA for the CDR3 is TGTCCCAGCAGTTCCCCCCGCCGGGTCTCTGGGGCCAACGTCCTGACTTTC. Residues: CPSSSPRRVSGANVLTF. The chain combines TRBV12-3 or TRBV12-4 with TRBJ2-6, with unresolved D. The length of the CDR3 is 17 residues.

This clonotype was counted only a few times. This chain links TRBV7-8 with TRBJ2-5; 9 nucleotides align to TRBD2. The CDR3 is 15 residues long. Germline CDR1 SGHVS, CDR2 FQNEAQ. With V trimmed by 6 bases and J by 3 bases, 8 bases remained unmatched. CDR3 sequence (DNA): TGTGCCAGCAGTCACCTAGTAGCGGGGGAAGAGACCCAGTACTTC. Its protein product is CASSHLVAGEETQYF. Based on the CDR3 plus reference TRBV7-8 and TRBJ2-5, the full variable domain is GAGVSQSPRYKVAKRGQDVALRCDPISGHVSLFWYQQALGQGPEFLTYFQNEAQLDKSGLPSDRFFAERPEGSVSTLKIQRTQQEDSAVYLCASSHLVAGEETQYFGPGTRLLVL.

V gene TRBV7-6 combines with J gene TRBJ2-1, with 8 nucleotides matching TRBD2. This CDR3 has 14 residues. In germline, CDR1 is SGHVS, CDR2 FNYEAQ. The V gene end was trimmed by 10 bases and the J gene end by 2 bases; junction bases not matched to a gene: 7. The CDR3 spells CAIRGTRPYNEQFF. The CDR3 DNA sequence: TGTGCCATCCGAGGGACTAGACCCTACAATGAGCAGTTCTTC.

In nucleotides, the CDR3 is TGCAGTGCTAGAGGCGGAGCTCGGGAGCAGTACTTC. Translation gives CSARGGAREQYF. The V call is TRBV20-1, the J call TRBJ2-7; D remains unclear. The germline gives CDR1 DFQATT, CDR2 SNEGSKA (reference sequence). Trimming took off 1 base at V and 7 bases at J, with 11 bases between the two ends. The CDR3 is 12 residues long.

The rearrangement links TRBV29-1 to TRBJ2-5; D unclear. Germline values: CDR1 SQVTM, CDR2 ANQGSEA. This CDR3 region has 10 residues. Trimming took off 6 bases at V and 4 bases at J, with 6 bases between the two ends. In DNA, the CDR3 is TGCAGCGTGAAACTAGAGACCCAGTACTTC. The encoded protein is CSVKLETQYF.